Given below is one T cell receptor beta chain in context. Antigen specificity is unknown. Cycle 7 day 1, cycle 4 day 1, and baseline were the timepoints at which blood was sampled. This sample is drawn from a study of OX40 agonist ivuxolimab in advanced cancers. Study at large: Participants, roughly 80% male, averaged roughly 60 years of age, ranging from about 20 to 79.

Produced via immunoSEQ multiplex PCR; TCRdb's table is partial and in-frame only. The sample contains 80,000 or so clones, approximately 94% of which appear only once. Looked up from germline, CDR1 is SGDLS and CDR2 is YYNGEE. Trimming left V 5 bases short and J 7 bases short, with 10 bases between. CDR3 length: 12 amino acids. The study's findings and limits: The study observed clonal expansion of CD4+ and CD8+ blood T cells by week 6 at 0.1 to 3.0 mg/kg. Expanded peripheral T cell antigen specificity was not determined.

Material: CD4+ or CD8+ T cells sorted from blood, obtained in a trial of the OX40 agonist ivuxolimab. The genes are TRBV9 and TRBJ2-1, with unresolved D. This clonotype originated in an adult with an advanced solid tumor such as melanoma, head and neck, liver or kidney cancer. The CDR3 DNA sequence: TGTGCCAGCAGGGGAACGGAAAATGAGCAGTTCTTC. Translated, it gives CASRGTENEQFF.